This is a list of T cell receptor beta chains from one sample in a study of T cells in Graves' hyperthyroidism and ophthalmopathy. MiXCR, applied by TCRdb to the multiplex PCR reads, yields one record per CDR3 protein. The table includes a few hundred thousand distinct CDR3 sequences, roughly 20% detected once. Sequencing was done on a sample of blood. The receptors were gathered from a man aged 18 to 30 with Graves' ophthalmopathy. CDR3s include the opening cysteine and the closing phenylalanine or tryptophan. The order of the fields is CDR3 protein, CDR3 DNA, V gene, clone size, CDR3 length, J gene, D gene. The D gene is left open where the match is weak. The size field is filled for only some rows; it gives once, few, many or a size class.

CDR3aa: CASTTAGIQYSGNTIYF; CDR3nt: TGTGCCAGCACGACTGCCGGGATTCAATACTCTGGAAACACCATATATTTT; v_gene: TRBV6-2/TRBV6-3; abundance: .; len: 17; j_gene: TRBJ1-3; d_gene: .
CDR3aa: CASSSGRNYEQYF; CDR3nt: TGTGCCAGCAGCTCTGGACGGAACTACGAGCAGTACTTC; v_gene: TRBV5-6; abundance: many; len: 13; j_gene: TRBJ2-7; d_gene: .
CDR3aa: CASSLGGLSETQYF; CDR3nt: TGTGCCAGCAGCTTGGGGGGGTTGTCGGAGACCCAGTACTTC; v_gene: TRBV5-6; abundance: many; len: 14; j_gene: TRBJ2-5; d_gene: .
CDR3aa: CASSPPGQGRTDTQYF; CDR3nt: TGCGCCAGCAGCCCGCCTGGACAGGGGCGCACAGATACGCAGTATTTT; v_gene: TRBV5-1; abundance: many; len: 16; j_gene: TRBJ2-3; d_gene: TRBD1
CDR3aa: CASSLTGQGNTEAFF; CDR3nt: TGTGCCAGCAGCCTAACGGGACAGGGGAACACTGAAGCTTTCTTT; v_gene: TRBV7-9; abundance: many; len: 15; j_gene: TRBJ1-1; d_gene: TRBD1
CDR3aa: CASSGWDEPTDTQYF; CDR3nt: TGTGCCAGTTCAGGATGGGACGAACCCACAGATACGCAGTATTTT; v_gene: TRBV12-3/TRBV12-4; abundance: many; len: 15; j_gene: TRBJ2-3; d_gene: .
CDR3aa: CASGRGGDCNEQFF; CDR3nt: TGTGCCAGCGGGAGAGGGGGGGATTGCAATGAGCAGTTCTTC; v_gene: TRBV6-1; abundance: once; len: 14; j_gene: TRBJ2-1; d_gene: .
CDR3aa: CASSSGLAGGKTDTQYF; CDR3nt: TGTGCCAGCAGTTCGGGACTAGCGGGGGGGAAGACAGATACGCAGTATTTT; v_gene: TRBV12-3/TRBV12-4; abundance: many; len: 17; j_gene: TRBJ2-3; d_gene: TRBD2
CDR3aa: CSVVSGGINYEQYF; CDR3nt: TGCAGCGTTGTTAGCGGGGGGATTAACTACGAGCAGTACTTC; v_gene: TRBV29-1; abundance: many; len: 14; j_gene: TRBJ2-7; d_gene: TRBD2
CDR3aa: CASSFDRNTGELFF; CDR3nt: TGTGCCAGCAGTTTCGACAGAAACACCGGGGAGCTGTTTTTT; v_gene: TRBV6-1; abundance: many; len: 14; j_gene: TRBJ2-2; d_gene: .
CDR3aa: CASSGGTGGRKETQYF; CDR3nt: TGCGCCAGCAGCGGCGGGACAGGGGGGCGTAAGGAGACCCAGTACTTC; v_gene: TRBV5-1; abundance: .; len: 16; j_gene: TRBJ2-5; d_gene: TRBD1
CDR3aa: CASRAGHTYGYTF; CDR3nt: TGTGCCAGCAGAGCGGGACACACCTATGGCTACACCTTC; v_gene: TRBV6-1; abundance: few; len: 13; j_gene: TRBJ1-2; d_gene: .
CDR3aa: CASSWDRVVTADEKLFF; CDR3nt: TGTGCCAGCAGTTGGGACAGGGTTGTGACGGCCGATGAAAAACTGTTTTTT; v_gene: TRBV12-3/TRBV12-4; abundance: few; len: 17; j_gene: TRBJ1-4; d_gene: TRBD1
CDR3aa: CASSPPSTKNIQYF; CDR3nt: TGTGCCAGCTCACCACCGAGTACCAAAAACATTCAGTACTTC; v_gene: TRBV18; abundance: many; len: 14; j_gene: TRBJ2-4; d_gene: .
CDR3aa: CASSGLGQGYYGYTF; CDR3nt: TGTGCCAGCAGCGGGTTGGGACAGGGGTATTATGGCTACACCTTC; v_gene: TRBV9; abundance: few; len: 15; j_gene: TRBJ1-2; d_gene: TRBD1
CDR3aa: CASNTQGASSGNTIYF; CDR3nt: TGTGCCAGCAACACTCAGGGGGCGAGCTCTGGAAACACCATATATTTT; v_gene: TRBV13; abundance: .; len: 16; j_gene: TRBJ1-3; d_gene: TRBD1
CDR3aa: CATGMGGGLSDTQYF; CDR3nt: TGTGCCACAGGGATGGGGGGGGGGCTCTCAGATACGCAGTATTTT; v_gene: TRBV24-1; abundance: .; len: 15; j_gene: TRBJ2-3; d_gene: .
CDR3aa: CASSYWVIQIWAYEQYF; CDR3nt: TGTGCCAGCAGTTACTGGGTCATCCAAATCTGGGCCTACGAGCAGTACTTC; v_gene: TRBV6-9; abundance: .; len: 17; j_gene: TRBJ2-7; d_gene: .
CDR3aa: CASSLGRGLHNEQFF; CDR3nt: TGTGCCAGCAGCTTAGGCAGGGGGCTCCACAATGAGCAGTTCTTC; v_gene: TRBV7-2; abundance: many; len: 15; j_gene: TRBJ2-1; d_gene: TRBD1
CDR3aa: CASRTLAVGGYTF; CDR3nt: TGTGCCAGCAGGACCCTGGCGGTCGGTGGCTACACCTTC; v_gene: TRBV6-2/TRBV6-3; abundance: many; len: 13; j_gene: TRBJ1-2; d_gene: .
CDR3aa: CASSPSAGGNTEAFF; CDR3nt: TGTGCCAGCTCACCATCGGCAGGGGGGAACACTGAAGCTTTCTTT; v_gene: TRBV18; abundance: many; len: 15; j_gene: TRBJ1-1; d_gene: TRBD1
CDR3aa: CASKGSNQPQHF; CDR3nt: TGTGCCAGCAAAGGGAGCAATCAGCCCCAGCATTTT; v_gene: TRBV6-2/TRBV6-3; abundance: many; len: 12; j_gene: TRBJ1-5; d_gene: .
CDR3aa: CSASQAGSTGELFF; CDR3nt: TGCAGTGCTAGTCAGGCAGGGTCCACCGGGGAGCTGTTTTTT; v_gene: TRBV20-1; abundance: few; len: 14; j_gene: TRBJ2-2; d_gene: .
CDR3aa: CASSLRQSSQETQYF; CDR3nt: TGTGCCAGCAGCCTTAGACAGAGTAGCCAAGAGACCCAGTACTTC; v_gene: TRBV7-9; abundance: many; len: 15; j_gene: TRBJ2-5; d_gene: .
CDR3aa: CASSTTNEAFF; CDR3nt: TGTGCCAGCAGCACAACCAATGAAGCTTTCTTT; v_gene: TRBV11-2; abundance: many; len: 11; j_gene: TRBJ1-1; d_gene: .
CDR3aa: CSAHLGGRGNYGYTF; CDR3nt: TGCAGTGCTCACCTCGGCGGCAGGGGAAATTATGGCTACACCTTC; v_gene: TRBV20-1; abundance: .; len: 15; j_gene: TRBJ1-2; d_gene: .
CDR3aa: CAAGGGIYNQPQHF; CDR3nt: TGTGCTGCGGGGGGGGGAATTTACAATCAGCCCCAGCATTTT; v_gene: TRBV19; abundance: .; len: 14; j_gene: TRBJ1-5; d_gene: .
CDR3aa: CSVVLGSYEQYF; CDR3nt: TGCAGCGTTGTCCTAGGGTCCTACGAGCAGTACTTC; v_gene: TRBV29-1; abundance: .; len: 12; j_gene: TRBJ2-7; d_gene: .
CDR3aa: CATSGPTGGTDTQYF; CDR3nt: TGTGCCACCAGTGGCCCGACAGGGGGCACAGATACGCAGTATTTT; v_gene: TRBV24-1; abundance: once; len: 15; j_gene: TRBJ2-3; d_gene: TRBD1
CDR3aa: CAISEGAAESKSLHF; CDR3nt: TGTGCCATCAGTGAAGGGGCAGCGGAGAGTAAATCCCTCCACTTT; v_gene: TRBV10-3; abundance: many; len: 15; j_gene: TRBJ1-6; d_gene: .
CDR3aa: CASNITGAVLYEQYF; CDR3nt: TGTGCCAGCAACATCACGGGGGCGGTTCTCTACGAGCAGTACTTC; v_gene: TRBV7-3; abundance: many; len: 15; j_gene: TRBJ2-7; d_gene: .
CDR3aa: CSATGGRGYNEQFF; CDR3nt: TGCAGTGCTACCGGGGGGAGGGGATACAATGAGCAGTTCTTC; v_gene: TRBV20-1; abundance: many; len: 14; j_gene: TRBJ2-1; d_gene: TRBD2
CDR3aa: CASRKGTGLSGANVLTF; CDR3nt: TGTGCCAGCAGGAAAGGGACAGGGCTCTCTGGGGCCAACGTCCTGACTTTC; v_gene: TRBV12-3/TRBV12-4; abundance: .; len: 17; j_gene: TRBJ2-6; d_gene: TRBD1
CDR3aa: CASSERQETQYF; CDR3nt: TGTGCCAGCAGTGAGAGGCAAGAGACCCAGTACTTC; v_gene: TRBV6-1; abundance: .; len: 12; j_gene: TRBJ2-5; d_gene: .
CDR3aa: CSVGSGGTDTQYF; CDR3nt: TGCAGCGTTGGTAGCGGGGGCACAGATACGCAGTATTTT; v_gene: TRBV29-1; abundance: .; len: 13; j_gene: TRBJ2-3; d_gene: TRBD2
CDR3aa: CAGSLGQGASYEQYF; CDR3nt: TGCGCCGGCAGCTTGGGACAGGGGGCTTCCTACGAGCAGTACTTC; v_gene: TRBV5-1; abundance: .; len: 15; j_gene: TRBJ2-7; d_gene: TRBD1
CDR3aa: CASSFVGGVYNEQFF; CDR3nt: TGTGCCAGCAGTTTCGTAGGCGGGGTTTACAATGAGCAGTTCTTC; v_gene: TRBV12-3/TRBV12-4; abundance: many; len: 15; j_gene: TRBJ2-1; d_gene: .
CDR3aa: CARGDGWNTEAFF; CDR3nt: TGTGCCAGGGGGGACGGTTGGAACACTGAAGCTTTCTTT; v_gene: TRBV6-4; abundance: .; len: 13; j_gene: TRBJ1-1; d_gene: .
CDR3aa: CASGLSGATYNEQFF; CDR3nt: TGTGCCAGCGGCCTTTCAGGAGCTACCTACAATGAGCAGTTCTTC; v_gene: TRBV6-1; abundance: .; len: 15; j_gene: TRBJ2-1; d_gene: .
CDR3aa: CASSYSYEVGTEAFF; CDR3nt: TGTGCCAGCAGTTACTCGTATGAGGTAGGCACTGAAGCTTTCTTT; v_gene: TRBV6-6; abundance: few; len: 15; j_gene: TRBJ1-1; d_gene: .
CDR3aa: CASSERGYSNQPQHF; CDR3nt: TGTGCCAGCAGTGAACGGGGTTATAGCAATCAGCCCCAGCATTTT; v_gene: TRBV2; abundance: many; len: 15; j_gene: TRBJ1-5; d_gene: .
CDR3aa: CSVHGGTEAFF; CDR3nt: TGCAGCGTTCATGGGGGGACTGAAGCTTTCTTT; v_gene: TRBV29-1; abundance: .; len: 11; j_gene: TRBJ1-1; d_gene: .
CDR3aa: CASSSSSGGNNEQFF; CDR3nt: TGTGCCAGCAGTTCATCTAGCGGGGGGAACAATGAGCAGTTCTTC; v_gene: TRBV12-3/TRBV12-4; abundance: .; len: 15; j_gene: TRBJ2-1; d_gene: TRBD2
CDR3aa: CAISEGAETNEKLFF; CDR3nt: TGTGCCATCAGTGAGGGGGCTGAAACTAATGAAAAACTGTTTTTT; v_gene: TRBV10-3; abundance: .; len: 15; j_gene: TRBJ1-4; d_gene: .
CDR3aa: CASSFKLGAWNTF; CDR3nt: TGTGCCAGCAGTTTTAAATTGGGGGCTTGGAACACCTTC; v_gene: TRBV12-3/TRBV12-4; abundance: .; len: 13; j_gene: TRBJ1-2; d_gene: .